What follows are 29 T cell receptor beta chains derived from one specimen sequenced in a study of cytomegalovirus exposure and HLA in healthy donors (TCRdb year 2017). The library was obtained by the immunoSEQ multiplex PCR assay. For the multiplex PCR, a mixture combining 60 forward primers for TCR Vbeta segments and 13 reverse primers for TCR Jbeta segments was used. TCRdb took over this immuneACCESS table, retaining in-frame rearrangements with V and J assigned. Such tables are incomplete; in checked studies, under half of the missing clones stem from an unresolved V gene, and the remainder is unexplained. The table for this sample lists more than 45,000 clones. The top ten clones comprise 2.1% of the sample. The specimen sequenced was PBMCs. Receptor source: a woman aged 40 to 50 in good health and CMV-seronegative.

The chain couples TRBV5-1 to TRBJ1-4; D gene uncertain. Germline V gene lookup returns CDR1 SGHRS and CDR2 YFSETQ. The CDR3 consists of 15 residues. V lost 0 bases, J lost 7 bases, and 13 bases lay in between. The DNA of the CDR3 is TGCGCCAGCAGCTTGGACGGGAGGGTTGGTGAAAAACTGTTTTTT. The encoded protein is CASSLDGRVGEKLFF.

The genes are TRBV4-2 and TRBJ2-5, with 7 bases that match TRBD1. The CDR3 is 15 amino acids. Germline CDR1 reads LGHNA; CDR2 reads YNFKEQ. V shed 1 base and J 5 bases; nucleotides not matched to a gene: 7. CDR3 DNA: TGTGCCAGCAGCCAAGCGAGGGGGCTGATGGAGACCCAGTACTTC. This translates into CASSQARGLMETQYF.

V gene TRBV4-2 combines with J gene TRBJ2-3; TRBD2 is a possible D gene (5 bases). V was cut by 4 bases and J by 0 bases, with 23 bases left in between. This CDR3 is 19 amino acids long. Germline V gene lookup returns CDR1 LGHNA and CDR2 YNFKEQ. In nucleotides, the CDR3 is TGTGCCAGCAGCCCCTACCTCAGCGGAGCCAAGTCTAGCACAGATACGCAGTATTTT. Translated, it gives CASSPYLSGAKSSTDTQYF.

The rearrangement joins TRBV18 to TRBJ1-1; no definite D call. Trimming shortened V by 4 bases and J by 8 bases, and 11 bases separated the two germline ends. The CDR3 covers 12 residues. Germline V gene sequence: CDR1 KGHSH, CDR2 LQKENI. In nucleotides, the CDR3 is TGTGCCAGCTCACTCCTGGGCAGGGAAGCTTTCTTT. Protein: CASSLLGREAFF.

The chain joins TRBV7-9 to TRBJ1-2; 8 positions agree with TRBD1. CDR1 SEHNR and CDR2 FQNEAQ come from the germline V gene (reference sequence). The length of the CDR3 is 14 residues. V lost 0 bases, J lost 6 bases, and 3 bases stayed unmatched. The CDR3 spells CASSLAHRGDGYTF. The CDR3 DNA follows: TGTGCCAGCAGCTTAGCGCACAGGGGGGATGGCTACACCTTC.

The chain uses TRBV15 and TRBJ2-7, with D tentatively TRBD1 (6 bases). Germline V lookup: CDR1 LNHNV, CDR2 YYDKDF (reference sequence). Trimming took 5 bases from V and 2 from J, leaving 16 bases between them. This CDR3 has 15 amino acids. CDR3 loop: CATSGRGTGPYEQYF. CDR3 DNA sequence: TGTGCCACCAGCGGAAGGGGAACAGGGCCCTACGAGCAGTACTTC.

The chain uses TRBV29-1 and TRBJ2-3, with D possibly being TRBD2 (6 bases). Germline CDR1 is SQVTM and CDR2 is ANQGSEA. V dropped 7 bases and J dropped 1 base, with 15 bases sitting between them. The CDR3 extends over 14 amino acids. This CDR3 is CSAKGLTGTDTQYF. The CDR3 coding sequence is TGCAGCGCCAAGGGACTCACCGGCACAGATACGCAGTATTTT.

The chain joins TRBV7-8 to TRBJ2-2; TRBD1 might be the D (6 bases). Looked up from germline, CDR1 is SGHVS and CDR2 is FQNEAQ. CDR3 length equals 13 residues. V was cut by 5 bases and J by 6 bases, with 10 bases left in between. In DNA, the CDR3 is TGTGCCAGCAGCCACAACAGGGCCGGGGAGCTGTTTTTT. Translated: CASSHNRAGELFF.

This chain connects TRBV6-5 to TRBJ1-5, with 8 nucleotides matching TRBD1. Germline V lookup: CDR1 MNHEY, CDR2 SVGAGI. V gave up 4 bases and J gave up 4 bases; unmatched junction bases: 3. The CDR3 length is 14 residues. The CDR3 loop reads CASSLGQGNQPQHF. CDR3 sequence (DNA): TGTGCCAGCAGTTTAGGACAGGGTAATCAGCCCCAGCATTTT.

The rearrangement uses TRBV6-1 and TRBJ1-2, with TRBD1 identical over 9 bases. This CDR3 contains 15 residues. Germline V lookup: CDR1 MNHNS, CDR2 SASEGT. Trimming at V came to 6 bases and at J to 7 bases, leaving 12 bases not matched to a gene. CDR3 sequence (DNA): TGTGCCAGCAGGCCGGGGACAGGGATTGTGTCTGGCTACACCTTC. Amino acids: CASRPGTGIVSGYTF.

The chain combines TRBV9 with TRBJ2-7; D might be TRBD1 (6 bases). CDR3 length: 15 residues. V lost 0 bases and J 3 bases, leaving 13 bases between the germline ends. Germline V lookup: CDR1 SGDLS, CDR2 YYNGEE. The CDR3 region has the DNA TGTGCCAGCAGCGTAGGTCACAGGGTGGGCTACGAGCAGTACTTC. This codes for CASSVGHRVGYEQYF.

The chain recombines TRBV28 with TRBJ1-5; 11 bases align to TRBD1. This CDR3 is built from 15 residues. Unmatched junction bases numbered 5, after V lost 4 bases and J lost 6 bases. CDR1 MDHEN and CDR2 SYDVKM come from the germline V gene. CDR3 residues: CASSSPGTGGQPQHF. The DNA for the CDR3 is TGTGCCAGCAGTTCCCCCGGGACAGGGGGTCAGCCCCAGCATTTT.

The chain is built from TRBV5-8 and TRBJ2-5, with TRBD2 identical over 13 bases. Germline CDR1 SGHTS, CDR2 YDEGEE. The CDR3 is made up of 17 amino acids. The V gene end was trimmed by 4 bases and the J gene end by 4 bases; junction bases not matched to a gene: 10. DNA for the CDR3: TGTGCCAGCAGCCGGGGGACTAGCGGGGCAACGGGAGAGACCCAGTACTTC. Its translation is CASSRGTSGATGETQYF.

Comments on this clone: One end of the junction varies from germline; a read error may be responsible. The genes are TRBV7-7 and TRBJ1-1, with D unclear. CDR1 SSHAT and CDR2 FNYEAQ come from the germline V gene (reference sequence). CDR3 length: 13 residues. In DNA, the CDR3 is TGTGCTAGCAGCTCCACACCGAACACTGAAGCTTTCTTT. Amino acid sequence: CASSSTPNTEAFF.

The gene calls are TRBV6-5 and TRBJ2-3, with 7 bases identical to TRBD2. The CDR3 extends over 14 amino acids. V gave up 6 bases and J gave up 6 bases; unmatched junction bases: 9. Germline CDR1 reads MNHEY; CDR2 reads SVGAGI. The CDR3 sequence is CASRLAGPVDTQYF. The CDR3 coding sequence is TGTGCCAGCAGGTTAGCGGGCCCTGTGGATACGCAGTATTTT.

V gene TRBV19 combines with J gene TRBJ1-2; 9 bases align to TRBD1. V shed 7 bases, J shed 6 bases, and the junction held 6 bases outside the gene matches. Germline V gives CDR1 LNHDA, CDR2 SQIVND (reference sequence). The length of the CDR3 is 13 residues. This CDR3 reads CASTPQGADGYTF. The CDR3, as DNA: TGTGCCAGTACCCCACAGGGGGCTGATGGCTACACCTTC.

The chain links TRBV5-1 to TRBJ1-2; no clear D. There are 13 residues in the CDR3. Germline V gene data show CDR1 as SGHRS and CDR2 as YFSETQ. Trimming pared 3 bases from V and 8 bases from J, leaving 14 bases between. The CDR3 reads CASSWEATMGYTF. CDR3 DNA sequence: TGCGCCAGCAGCTGGGAGGCCACCATGGGCTACACCTTC.

The V and J genes are TRBV7-9 and TRBJ1-1, with 10 positions matching TRBD1. CDR1 is SEHNR, CDR2 FQNEAQ, per germline (reference sequence). The length of the CDR3 is 13 residues. V dropped 1 base and J dropped 10; count of bases not matched to a gene: 3. Here the CDR3 reads CASSLGDRGAAFF. The CDR3 region has the DNA TGTGCCAGCAGCTTAGGGGACAGGGGTGCAGCTTTCTTT.

The chain carries TRBV10-3 and TRBJ2-3, with a possible D match to TRBD2 (5 bases). The CDR3 is made up of 14 amino acids. Looked up from germline, CDR1 is ENHRY and CDR2 is SYGVKD. The V and J ends lost 0 bases and 2 bases respectively, with 6 bases between them. CDR3 nucleotides: TGTGCCATCAGTGAGTCGAGGGCCACAGATACGCAGTATTTT. This codes for CAISESRATDTQYF.

The chain carries TRBV5-5 and TRBJ1-2; perhaps TRBD1 as D (5 bases). The germline V gene encodes CDR1 SGHKS and CDR2 YYEKEE (reference sequence). Deletions cut 7 bases from V and 5 bases from J, with 15 bases between. The CDR3 contains 13 residues. The CDR3 DNA reads as TGTGCCAGCTCCGAGTGGGGGGTTTATGGCTACACCTTC. Amino acids: CASSEWGVYGYTF.

V usage is TRBV19 and J usage is TRBJ1-3, with D possibly being TRBD1 (6 bases). Per the germline V gene, CDR1 is LNHDA and CDR2 is SQIVND (reference sequence). CDR3 length equals 11 residues. V dropped 9 bases and J dropped 4 bases, with 7 bases sitting between them. For the CDR3, the DNA is TGTGCCAGCGGACAGGGAAACACCATATATTTT. This translates into CASGQGNTIYF.

V is TRBV4-3 and J is TRBJ2-5; D uncertain. The V and J ends lost 0 bases and 6 bases respectively, with 8 bases between them. Germline V CDR1 and CDR2: LGHNA, YSLEER. The CDR3 loop spans 13 amino acids. The CDR3 DNA sequence: TGCGCCAGCAGCCAAGATGCAGTTCAGACCCAGTACTTC. It encodes CASSQDAVQTQYF.

J is TRBJ2-3 and V is TRBV4-1; TRBD2 is a possible D gene (6 bases). The germline V gene has CDR1 MGHRA and CDR2 YSYEKL. Between the trimmed V and J ends, which lost 0 bases and 3 bases, there was a span of 19 bases. CDR3 length: 18 amino acids. The CDR3 loop is CASSQDRDGRGGTDTQYF. In DNA form, the CDR3 reads TGCGCCAGCAGCCAAGACAGGGACGGGAGAGGTGGGACAGATACGCAGTATTTT.

This chain connects TRBV10-1 to TRBJ2-5, with TRBD2 matching 12 bases. CDR3 length: 16 amino acids. J lost 2 bases, V lost 8 bases, and 9 bases had no gene match. Germline V gives CDR1 WNHNN, CDR2 SYGVQD (reference sequence). The CDR3 DNA follows: TGCGCCAGCCTTAGTAGACTAGCGGGGGAACAAGAGACCCAGTACTTC. Protein: CASLSRLAGEQETQYF.

V and J are TRBV4-3 and TRBJ2-1; 11 nucleotides align to TRBD1. Germline V lookup: CDR1 LGHNA, CDR2 YSLEER. This CDR3 is built from 17 residues. J gave up 7 bases and V 2 bases, and 10 bases lay outside the gene matches. The CDR3 DNA reads TGCGCCAGCAGCCAATTCCCCGGGACAGGGGGTGGGAATGAGCAGTTCTTC. Its translation is CASSQFPGTGGGNEQFF.

The chain links TRBV7-9 to TRBJ2-3, with TRBD2 matching 7 bases. Per germline, CDR1 SEHNR and CDR2 FQNEAQ (reference sequence). This CDR3 comprises 16 residues. The V and J ends lost 6 bases and 2 bases, in that order; junction bases with no gene match: 11. CDR3 residues: CASSYPTGGVTDTQYF. The DNA for the CDR3 is TGTGCCAGCAGTTATCCTACGGGGGGAGTCACAGATACGCAGTATTTT.

The gene calls are TRBV4-1 and TRBJ2-7; TRBD1 matches 9 bases. This CDR3 has 15 amino acids. Per germline, CDR1 MGHRA and CDR2 YSYEKL. The V gene end was trimmed by 4 bases and the J gene end by 3 bases; junction bases not matched to a gene: 7. The CDR3 nucleotides are TGCGCCAGCAGCCGCTCGACAGGGGGAGGCTACGAGCAGTACTTC. This translates into CASSRSTGGGYEQYF.

This chain joins TRBV19 and TRBJ2-7; TRBD1 agrees at 10 bases. The CDR3 spans 14 residues. The V gene end was trimmed by 9 bases and the J gene end by 3 bases; junction bases not matched to a gene: 8. Germline loops: CDR1 LNHDA, CDR2 SQIVND (reference sequence). The CDR3 spells CASKGQGRSYEQYF. In DNA form, the CDR3 reads TGTGCCAGCAAGGGACAGGGGAGAAGCTACGAGCAGTACTTC.

The chain employs TRBV4-3 and TRBJ2-7, with a possible D match to TRBD2 (6 bases). Germline CDR1 is LGHNA and CDR2 is YSLEER. The V gene lost 0 bases and the J gene lost 2 bases, with 11 bases spanning the gap. CDR3 size: 15 residues. Here the CDR3 reads CASSQEEGITYEQYF. The CDR3 region has the DNA TGCGCCAGCAGCCAAGAGGAGGGAATTACCTACGAGCAGTACTTC.